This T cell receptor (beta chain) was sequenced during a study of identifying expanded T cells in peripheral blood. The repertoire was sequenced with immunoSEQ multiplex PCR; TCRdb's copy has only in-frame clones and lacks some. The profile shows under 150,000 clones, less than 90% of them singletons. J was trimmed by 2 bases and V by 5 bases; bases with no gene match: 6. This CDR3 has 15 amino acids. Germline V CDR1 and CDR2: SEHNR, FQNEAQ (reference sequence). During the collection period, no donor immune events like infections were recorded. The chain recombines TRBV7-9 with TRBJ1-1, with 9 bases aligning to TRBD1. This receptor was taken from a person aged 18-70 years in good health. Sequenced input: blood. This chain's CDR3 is CASSIQGQGNTEAFF. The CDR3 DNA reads TGTGCCAGCAGCATCCAGGGACAGGGAAACACTGAAGCTTTCTTT.